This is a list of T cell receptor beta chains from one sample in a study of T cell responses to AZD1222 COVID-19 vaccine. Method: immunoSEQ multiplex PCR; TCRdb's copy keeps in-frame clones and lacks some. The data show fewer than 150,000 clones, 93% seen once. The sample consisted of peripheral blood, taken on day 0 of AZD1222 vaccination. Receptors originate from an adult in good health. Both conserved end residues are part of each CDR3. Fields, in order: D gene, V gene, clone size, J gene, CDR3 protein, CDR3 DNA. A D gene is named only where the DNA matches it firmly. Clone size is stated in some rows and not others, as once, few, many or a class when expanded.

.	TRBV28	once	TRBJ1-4	CASSHGRPLWEKLFF	TGTGCCAGCAGCCACGGACGACCCTTATGGGAAAAACTGTTTTTT
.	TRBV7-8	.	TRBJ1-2	CASSITGNPNYGYTF	TGTGCCAGCAGCATTACAGGAAACCCTAACTATGGCTACACCTTC
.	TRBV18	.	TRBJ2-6	CASSPRWEAGANVLTF	TGTGCCAGCTCACCACGGTGGGAAGCTGGGGCCAACGTCCTGACTTTC
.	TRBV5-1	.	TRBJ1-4	CASSLRSYNEKLFF	TGCGCCAGCAGCTTGAGATCTTATAATGAAAAACTGTTTTTT
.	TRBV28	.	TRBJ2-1	CASIRAGNEQFF	TGTGCCAGCATCAGGGCCGGCAATGAGCAGTTCTTC
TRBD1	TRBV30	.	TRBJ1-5	CAWGTDRGSQPQHF	TGTGCCTGGGGAACTGACAGGGGAAGCCAGCCCCAGCATTTT
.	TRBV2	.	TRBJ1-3	CASSEEVGVYTIYF	TGTGCCAGCAGTGAAGAAGTAGGGGTGTACACCATATATTTT
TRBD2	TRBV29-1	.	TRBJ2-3	CSVGGRLAGGTDTQYF	TGCAGCGTTGGGGGAAGACTAGCGGGAGGAACAGATACGCAGTATTTT
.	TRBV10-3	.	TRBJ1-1	CAISVLGGNTEAFF	TGTGCCATCAGTGTTTTGGGGGGGAACACTGAAGCTTTCTTT
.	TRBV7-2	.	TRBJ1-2	CASSLRQVPHTNYGYTF	TGTGCCAGCAGCCTAAGACAGGTCCCCCACACTAACTATGGCTACACCTTC
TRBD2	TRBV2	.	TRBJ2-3	CASSSGTSEQNTQYF	TGTGCCAGCAGCTCTGGGACTAGCGAGCAAAATACGCAGTATTTT
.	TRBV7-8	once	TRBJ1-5	CASSLGDRNQPQHF	TGTGCCAGCAGCTTAGGGGACCGCAATCAGCCCCAGCATTTT
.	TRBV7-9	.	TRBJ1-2	CASSFIPTERGYTF	TGTGCCAGCAGCTTTATTCCAACAGAACGTGGCTACACCTTC
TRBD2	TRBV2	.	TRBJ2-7	CASNREVSYEQYF	TGTGCCAGCAACCGGGAGGTCTCCTACGAGCAGTACTTC
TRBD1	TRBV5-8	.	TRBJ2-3	CASSPRQGAASGATQYF	TGTGCCAGCAGCCCTAGACAGGGGGCGGCCTCGGGTGCTACGCAGTATTTT
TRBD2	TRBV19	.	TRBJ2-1	CASSTGTSGRDEQFF	TGTGCCAGTAGCACCGGGACTAGCGGGAGGGATGAGCAGTTCTTC
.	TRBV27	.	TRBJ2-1	CASSLSGNSYNEQFF	TGTGCCAGCAGTTTATCCGGGAACTCCTACAATGAGCAGTTCTTC
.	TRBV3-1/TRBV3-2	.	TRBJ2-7	CASSQSTHLREQYF	TGTGCCAGCAGCCAATCGACTCATTTGAGAGAGCAGTACTTC
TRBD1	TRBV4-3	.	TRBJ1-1	CASSRDRGLSDTEAFF	TGCGCCAGCAGCCGGGACAGGGGACTGAGTGACACTGAAGCTTTCTTT
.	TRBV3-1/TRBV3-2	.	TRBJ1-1	CASSQEAPFPNTEAFF	TGTGCCAGCAGCCAAGAGGCTCCTTTTCCGAACACTGAAGCTTTCTTT